The 10 T cell receptor beta chains in this list originate from one sample, sequenced in a study of blood T cell repertoires in COVID-19. Only in-frame clones appear in the TCRdb table, and some are missing; sequencing was by immunoSEQ multiplex PCR. Found here are over 30,000 clones, around 86% of them singletons; the top ten hold about 63%. The specimen sequenced was peripheral blood. These TCRs come from a man aged 70-80 years with acute or convalescent COVID-19.

J is TRBJ1-6 and V is TRBV30; D remains ambiguous. This CDR3 region has 16 residues. The V gene's germline CDR1 is GTSNPN and CDR2 SVGIG (reference sequence). V shed 0 bases and J shed 5 bases, with 14 bases lying between them. The DNA for the CDR3 is TGTGCCTGGAGTGTACTAACTCGGTCCCATAATTCACCCCTCCACTTT. Its protein is CAWSVLTRSHNSPLHF.

The chain carries TRBV29-1 and TRBJ1-4; D unclear. V was pared by 3 bases and J by 4 bases, with 9 bases between. The V gene's germline CDR1 is SQVTM and CDR2 ANQGSEA. This CDR3 has 13 amino acids. In nucleotides, the CDR3 is TGCAGCGTTGATTTTGGCAGTAATGAAAAACTGTTTTTT. Its translation is CSVDFGSNEKLFF.

CDR3 residues: CSVAGTGGSQPQHF. The CDR3 DNA sequence: TGCAGCGTCGCGGGAACAGGGGGCAGTCAGCCCCAGCATTTT. The chain links TRBV29-1 to TRBJ1-5, with 9 bases identical to TRBD1. Germline V gene lookup returns CDR1 SQVTM and CDR2 ANQGSEA. V was pared by 6 bases and J by 6 bases, with 9 bases of the junction left unmatched. This CDR3 contains 14 residues.

The rearrangement links TRBV5-4 to TRBJ1-2; D is perhaps TRBD1 (5 bases). Per the germline V gene, CDR1 is SGHNT and CDR2 is YYREEE (reference sequence). The CDR3 length is 14 residues. V lost 3 bases and J 4 bases, leaving 13 bases between the germline ends. The CDR3 DNA reads as TGTGCCAGCAGCTCCCAGGGCCGGAGCTATGGCTACACCTTC. Translating it yields CASSSQGRSYGYTF.

Sample share makes this clone medium-sized. The rearrangement links TRBV5-6 to TRBJ2-7, with D possibly being TRBD2 (6 bases). V lost 0 bases, J lost 3 bases, and 13 bases lay in between. The V gene's germline CDR1 is SGHDT and CDR2 YYEEEE. This CDR3 comprises 15 residues. The chain's CDR3 is CASSLGAGSSYEQYF. CDR3 nucleotide sequence: TGTGCCAGCAGCTTGGGCGCCGGGAGTAGCTACGAGCAGTACTTC.

This clone was counted between two and nine times. The rearrangement uses TRBV11-2 and TRBJ2-5; D possibly corresponds to TRBD2 (6 bases). V gave up 7 bases and J gave up 6 bases, with 12 bases separating them. The CDR3 sequence is 12 residues long. Germline assignment: CDR1 SGHAT and CDR2 FQNNGV. The CDR3 loop is CASTYGGQTQYF. CDR3 nucleotides: TGTGCCAGCACCTACGGGGGACAGACCCAGTACTTC.

The gene calls are TRBV4-2 and TRBJ1-5, with TRBD1 identical over 8 bases. CDR3 length equals 20 residues. Germline V CDR1 and CDR2: LGHNA, YNFKEQ. The V segment lost 0 bases and the J segment 2 bases; nucleotides outside the gene matches: 15. The CDR3 DNA sequence: TGTGCCAGCAGCCAAGATGCCGGGACAGGACGAGTGTTAGGCAATCAGCCCCAGCATTTT. It codes for CASSQDAGTGRVLGNQPQHF.

The chain recombines TRBV7-2 with TRBJ2-5, with 7 bases fitting TRBD1. The length of the CDR3 is 12 residues. Trimming cost V 5 bases and J 4 bases; bases outside gene matches: 1. The germline V gene encodes CDR1 SGHTA and CDR2 FQGNSA. CDR3 in amino acids: CASSRQGETQYF. The CDR3 DNA reads TGTGCCAGCAGCCGACAGGGAGAGACCCAGTACTTC.

The chain has TRBV10-3 and TRBJ1-1; 7 nucleotides agree with TRBD1. CDR1 ENHRY and CDR2 SYGVKD come from the germline V gene. The CDR3 is made up of 15 amino acids. Trimming removed 4 bases from V and 3 bases from J; junction bases left unmatched: 8. The CDR3 region is CAISAATGVDTEAFF. CDR3 sequence (DNA): TGTGCCATCAGTGCGGCAACAGGGGTGGACACTGAAGCTTTCTTT.

The chain couples TRBV5-1 to TRBJ1-5; D not certain. Trimming removed 3 bases from V and 2 bases from J, with 18 bases in between. Germline CDR1 SGHRS, CDR2 YFSETQ. The CDR3 has 17 residues. This chain's CDR3 is CASSWAPGVEGNQPQHF. The CDR3 region has the DNA TGCGCCAGCAGCTGGGCGCCTGGAGTGGAGGGCAATCAGCCCCAGCATTTT. Filled out from reference TRBV5-1 and TRBJ1-5, the complete variable domain reads KAGVTQTPRYLIKTRGQQVTLSCSPISGHRSVSWYQQTPGQGLQFLFEYFSETQRNKGNFPGRFSGRQFSNSRSEMNVSTLELGDSALYLCASSWAPGVEGNQPQHFGDGTRLSIL.